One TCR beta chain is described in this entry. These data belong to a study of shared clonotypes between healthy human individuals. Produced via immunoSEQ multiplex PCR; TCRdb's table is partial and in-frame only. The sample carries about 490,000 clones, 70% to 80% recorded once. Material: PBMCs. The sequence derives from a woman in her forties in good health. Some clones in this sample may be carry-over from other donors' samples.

CDR3 region: CASSSSGRPYEQYF. The CDR3 coding sequence is TGTGCCAGTAGTAGTAGCGGGAGGCCCTACGAGCAGTACTTC. This chain links TRBV19 with TRBJ2-7; TRBD2 aligns across 10 bases. V gave up 4 bases and J gave up 2 bases; unmatched junction bases: 2. The germline gives CDR1 LNHDA, CDR2 SQIVND (reference sequence). The CDR3 spans 14 residues.